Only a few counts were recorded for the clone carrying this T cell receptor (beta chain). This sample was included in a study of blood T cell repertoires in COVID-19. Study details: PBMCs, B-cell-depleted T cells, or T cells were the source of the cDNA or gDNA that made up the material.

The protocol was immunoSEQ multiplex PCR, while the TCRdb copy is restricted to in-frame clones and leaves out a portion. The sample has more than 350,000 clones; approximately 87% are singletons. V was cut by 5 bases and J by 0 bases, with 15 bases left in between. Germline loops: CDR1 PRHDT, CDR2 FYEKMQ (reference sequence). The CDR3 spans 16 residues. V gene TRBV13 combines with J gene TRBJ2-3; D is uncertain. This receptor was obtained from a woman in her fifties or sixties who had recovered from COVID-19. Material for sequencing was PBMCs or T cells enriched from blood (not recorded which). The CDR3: CASSPQFSSSTDTQYF. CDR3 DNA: TGTGCCAGCAGCCCCCAGTTCTCCTCTAGCACAGATACGCAGTATTTT.